A single T cell receptor beta chain is shown here with its context. This clonotype appeared a few times. This clone's antigen is unknown. No qualities accompany the bases; no much larger clone lies one base away. These data originate in a study of T cell repertoires in cytomegalovirus infection (dated by TCRdb to about 2019). Regarding the complete study: Donor HLA type was relevant to the analysis, as public TCR beta signatures indicated carriage of CMV infection together with the matching HLA type.

There are 14 amino acids in the CDR3, from cysteine to phenylalanine inclusive. Kept here is only the CDR3 DNA, which spans 42 bases and is read in frame from base 1. V loses 2 bases of germline sequence and J loses 4 bases, and the interval between the two ends is 10 bases. Per the germline V gene, SGHTA is the CDR1 and FQGNSA is the CDR2. The sequencing machine was an Illumina HiSeq 1500. TCRdb reprocessed the public reads (quality trimming at Q25 with fastp, clone calling with MiXCR) and kept in-frame beta chains. Rows merge per CDR3 protein into single entries with the most common DNA and genes. Within this sample are about 190,000 distinct CDR3 sequences, with roughly 27% of them counted one time only. The ten top clones hold about 31% of the sample. The study at large found these results: The ex vivo response was dominated by HLA-C-restricted CMV-specific TCR beta clonotypes, which also provided the single most frequent clonotype in two of eight donors. In both this cohort and an independent roughly 330-donor cohort, the cumulative frequency of public TCR beta family members distinguished carriers of CMV infection plus the relevant HLA type.

The material sequenced was PBMCs. The sequence came from a human donor in good health (CMV status not recorded). Some clones in this sample may be carry-over from other donors' samples. The sequence links TRBV7-2 to TRBJ2-3, with TRBD2 tentatively as D gene (7 bases match). The nucleotide sequence is given as TGTGCCAGCAGCTTAAGGGGGGGCCCAGATACGCAGTATTTT. It is translated as CASSLRGGPDTQYF.